This T cell receptor beta chain is from a study of blood T cell repertoires in COVID-19. Across the study: COVID-19 samples, acute and convalescent, were from the United States, Italy and Spain. The cDNA or gDNA used as material had been derived from T cells, B-cell-depleted T cells, or PBMCs.

Per the study methods: Estimates of nucleated cell counts were drawn from the amplification of reference gene primers. Libraries were prepared by immunoSEQ multiplex PCR; TCRdb keeps only in-frame clonotypes and omits some of them. D and trimming come from the DNA, and the V and J calls and clone size come from that table. The table records just under 35,000 clones, more than 70% of them present only once. The receptor was derived from a human donor in a cohort sampled during active COVID-19. Sequencing was performed on peripheral blood.

This chain's CDR3 is CASSRTATGELFF. The CDR3, as DNA: TGTGCCAGCAGTAGGACAGCCACCGGGGAGCTGTTTTTT. The rearrangement uses TRBV7-8 and TRBJ2-2, with D possibly TRBD1 on 6 matching bases. The germline V gene has CDR1 SGHVS and CDR2 FQNEAQ. Trimming took off 6 bases at V and 4 bases at J, with 9 bases between the two ends. This CDR3 contains 13 residues.